Listed below are T cell receptor beta chains from one sample, sequenced in a study of regulatory T cells in long-lasting Graves disease. Each CDR3 protein is one row after TCRdb ran MiXCR on the multiplex PCR reads. The data contain about 450,000 distinct CDR3 sequences, 23% of them singletons. Specimen: peripheral blood mononuclear cells (PBMCs), collected when the disease was refractory, from a patient treated with antithyroid drugs. All receptors derive from a female donor with Graves disease. Both conserved end residues are part of each CDR3. Each record gives: J gene, D gene, V gene, clone size, CDR3 DNA, CDR3 protein. D genes are given only for firm matches. A clone size is listed for some rows: how often the clone was seen (once, few, many), or a class if it is expanded.

>TRBJ2-6|NA|TRBV19|NA
TGTGCCAGTAAGGAAAGATCTGGGGCCAACGTCCTGACTTTC
CASKERSGANVLTF
>TRBJ2-7|TRBD1|TRBV29-1|NA
TGCAGCACGTGGATAGGGGGCCACGAGCAGTACTTC
CSTWIGGHEQYF
>TRBJ1-1|NA|TRBV6-5|many
TGTGCCAGCAGTTACCGTGCCTCTGAAGCTTTCTTT
CASSYRASEAFF
>TRBJ1-1|NA|TRBV28|few
TGTGCCAGCAGTTCCCGGACCCTGAACACTGAAGCTTTCTTT
CASSSRTLNTEAFF
>TRBJ2-7|TRBD2|TRBV12-3/TRBV12-4|many
TGTGCCAGCAGTTTAGGTACTAGCGGGAGGGCCACCTACGAGCAGTACTTC
CASSLGTSGRATYEQYF
>TRBJ2-1|TRBD2|TRBV12-3/TRBV12-4|NA
TGTGCCAGCAGGGGGGCAGCGGGAGGGCATGAGCAGTTCTTC
CASRGAAGGHEQFF
>TRBJ1-1|TRBD1|TRBV29-1|many
TGCAGAGACAGGGGGCAGGGCACTGAAGCTTTCTTT
CRDRGQGTEAFF
>TRBJ1-5|NA|TRBV6-1|NA
TGTGCCGTCAGTGGTATTCAGCCCCAGCATTTT
CAVSGIQPQHF
>TRBJ2-7|NA|TRBV28|few
TGTGCCAGCAGTGGGCAAGGGGCTTCCTACCACGAGCAGTACTTC
CASSGQGASYHEQYF
>TRBJ1-1|NA|TRBV11-2|many
TGTGCCAGCAGCTCCCCCGGGGTGTACGACACTGAAGCTTTCTTT
CASSSPGVYDTEAFF
>TRBJ1-2|NA|TRBV30|few
TGTGCCTGGAGTAACAGGGACTATGGCTACACCTTC
CAWSNRDYGYTF
>TRBJ2-4|TRBD2|TRBV11-2|NA
TGTGCCAGCAGCTTAGTTAGCGGGGGGGGAACCAAAAACATTCAGTACTTC
CASSLVSGGGTKNIQYF
>TRBJ2-7|NA|TRBV29-1|few
TGCAGCGCCCAGATCGGGGTCTACGAGCAGTACTTC
CSAQIGVYEQYF
>TRBJ2-1|NA|TRBV5-1|NA
TGCGCCAGCAGCCCCCAAAATAGCAGATTAAGCTCCTACAATGAGCAGTTCTTC
CASSPQNSRLSSYNEQFF
>TRBJ2-7|NA|TRBV11-2|NA
TGTGCCAGCAGCTTAGTCGCCCAGGACTCCTACGAGCAGTACTTC
CASSLVAQDSYEQYF
>TRBJ2-2|NA|TRBV7-2|few
TGTGCCAGCAGCTTAGCGCGAACCGGGGAGCTGTTTTTT
CASSLARTGELFF
>TRBJ1-1|NA|TRBV7-9|many
TGTGCCAGCAGCCGACAGCCTGAAGCTTTCTTT
CASSRQPEAFF
>TRBJ1-5|NA|TRBV15|few
TGTGCCACCAGCAGAGTTTCGGACTTTTCCCAATCTAGCAATCAGCCCCAGCATTTT
CATSRVSDFSQSSNQPQHF
>TRBJ2-7|TRBD2|TRBV4-1|NA
TGCGCCAGCAGCCCGGGACTAGCGGGACCAGGTCCCGGCAAGCAGTACTTC
CASSPGLAGPGPGKQYF
>TRBJ2-4|NA|TRBV29-1|few
TGCAGCGTGAAGGGGGGGCCTGGGGGCAAAAACATTCAGTACTTC
CSVKGGPGGKNIQYF
>TRBJ1-6|NA|TRBV28|NA
TGTGCCAGCAGTCCACCGGTAGGGCGAGGTTACTATTCACCCCTCCACTTT
CASSPPVGRGYYSPLHF
>TRBJ2-5|TRBD1|TRBV6-1|NA
TGTGCCAGCAGTCCGACGGGGACAGGGAGGGAGACCCAGTACTTC
CASSPTGTGRETQYF
>TRBJ2-3|NA|TRBV3-1|few
TGTGCCAGCAGCCAAGGTCTAGCGTCAAACACAGATACGCAGTATTTT
CASSQGLASNTDTQYF
>TRBJ1-1|TRBD1|TRBV5-8|few
TGTGCCAGCAGCTTGGCGGGACAGGGGTATCGGAACACTGAAGCTTTCTTT
CASSLAGQGYRNTEAFF
>TRBJ1-3|NA|TRBV9|few
TGTGCCAGCAGCTATGCGAATTCTGGAAACACCATATATTTT
CASSYANSGNTIYF
>TRBJ2-5|TRBD1|TRBV9|NA
TGTGCCAGCAGCGGAAAGACAGGGAAAGAGACCCAGTACTTC
CASSGKTGKETQYF
>TRBJ2-5|NA|TRBV12-3/TRBV12-4|NA
TGTGCCAGCAGTTTTGGGAACCTTGGAGAGACCCAGTACTTC
CASSFGNLGETQYF
>TRBJ2-7|TRBD2|TRBV7-3|many
TGTGCCAGCAGTCCGAACGGGCTAGCGGGGACCTACGAGCAGTACTTC
CASSPNGLAGTYEQYF
>TRBJ2-5|NA|TRBV10-3|few
TGTGCCATCAGTGAGTCTCGGCGACTAGTAAACCAAGAGACCCAGTACTTC
CAISESRRLVNQETQYF
>TRBJ2-7|NA|TRBV2|many
TGTGCCAGCAGTGAGCTTATGGACCGATCCTACGAGCAGTACTTC
CASSELMDRSYEQYF
>TRBJ1-1|NA|TRBV2|many
TGTGCCAGCAAGGGGGAACTTATGAACACTGAAGCTTTCTTT
CASKGELMNTEAFF
>TRBJ2-2|NA|TRBV12-3/TRBV12-4|many
TGTGCCAGCAGCATCGGACTGACCGGGGAGCTGTTTTTT
CASSIGLTGELFF
>TRBJ2-7|NA|TRBV30|NA
TGTGCCTGGAGTTTAGGGACGGAGTACTTC
CAWSLGTEYF
>TRBJ2-3|TRBD1|TRBV3-1|few
TGTGCCAGCAGCCAAGGGACAGGGACAGATACGCAGTATTTT
CASSQGTGTDTQYF
>TRBJ2-2|TRBD1|TRBV7-2|NA
TGTGCCAGCCCCCTGGCGAGGACAGGGGCCGGGGAGCTGTTTTTT
CASPLARTGAGELFF
>TRBJ2-1|TRBD2|TRBV5-1|NA
TGCGCCAGCAGCTCGCATTCCGGCCCGAGGCTAGCGGACTACAATGAGCAGTTCTTC
CASSSHSGPRLADYNEQFF
>TRBJ2-5|TRBD1|TRBV28|many
TGTGCCAGCAGTTCCCAACAGGGGACGGGGGAGACCCAGTACTTC
CASSSQQGTGETQYF
>TRBJ2-4|TRBD2|TRBV12-3/TRBV12-4|many
TGTGCCACCAGGGGGACTAGCGGGAGTCTAAGGGACAAAAACATTCAGTACTTC
CATRGTSGSLRDKNIQYF
>TRBJ2-7|TRBD2|TRBV15|once
TGTGCCACCAGCATAGGACCTTCTAGCGGGAGGAGTGAGCAGTACTTC
CATSIGPSSGRSEQYF
>TRBJ2-7|NA|TRBV5-5|NA
TGTGCCAGCAGCTTTAGGGAGTGGGCCACGGGCTACGAGCAGTACTTC
CASSFREWATGYEQYF
>TRBJ1-2|TRBD1|TRBV4-1|NA
TGCGCCAGCAGCCCAACCCCGGGACAGGTAGCATATGGCTACACCTTC
CASSPTPGQVAYGYTF
>TRBJ1-5|NA|TRBV6-1|NA
TGTGCCAGCAGGCGGACAGATAGCAATCAGCCCCAGCATTTT
CASRRTDSNQPQHF
>TRBJ1-4|NA|TRBV15|many
TGTGCCACTCACACGGACACTAATGAAAAACTGTTTTTT
CATHTDTNEKLFF
>TRBJ2-7|TRBD1|TRBV28|NA
TGTACCAGCAGTTTATGGACAGGGGGCGCGTACTCCTACGAGCAGTACTTC
CTSSLWTGGAYSYEQYF
>TRBJ1-1|NA|TRBV20-1|few
TGCAGTGCTAGAGATCAGGAACAGGCTATGAACACTGAAGCTTTCTTT
CSARDQEQAMNTEAFF
>TRBJ2-7|NA|TRBV7-9|NA
TGTGCCAGCAGCTTAGGTTCCCAGAGCTCCTACGAGCAGTACTTC
CASSLGSQSSYEQYF
>TRBJ1-1|NA|TRBV12-3/TRBV12-4|many
TGTGCCAGCAGTTTTGGGGGGGTGAACACTGAAGCTTTCTTT
CASSFGGVNTEAFF
>TRBJ2-4|NA|TRBV12-3/TRBV12-4|NA
TGTGCCAGCAGGAATTCAGGGATAGAAGCCAAAAACATTCAGTACTTC
CASRNSGIEAKNIQYF
>TRBJ2-5|NA|TRBV19|NA
TGTGCCAGTAGTTTCGCCTCGAACCGCCAAGAGACCCAGTACTTC
CASSFASNRQETQYF
>TRBJ2-7|TRBD2|TRBV20-1|NA
TGCAGTGCTAGATCCCGGGAGGGTGATTACTACGAGCAGTACTTC
CSARSREGDYYEQYF
>TRBJ1-2|NA|TRBV6-1|many
TGTGCCAGCATTGGCGGGATGGGATGCACCTTC
CASIGGMGCTF
>TRBJ2-7|TRBD1|TRBV28|many
TGTGCCAGCAGGACAGGGGTCCAGTACGAGCAGTACTTC
CASRTGVQYEQYF
>TRBJ1-1|NA|TRBV5-1|NA
TGTGCCAGCAGCTTCTTGCCAACTCAACCGACTGAAGCTTTCTTT
CASSFLPTQPTEAFF
>TRBJ1-5|NA|TRBV30|few
TGTGCCTGGAGTGTAAGTGGCAGGGGTAACAATCAGCCCCAGCATTTT
CAWSVSGRGNNQPQHF
>TRBJ2-7|TRBD2|TRBV6-1|NA
TGTGCCAGCAACAAAGGACTAGGTTTCAAGGAGCAGTACTTC
CASNKGLGFKEQYF